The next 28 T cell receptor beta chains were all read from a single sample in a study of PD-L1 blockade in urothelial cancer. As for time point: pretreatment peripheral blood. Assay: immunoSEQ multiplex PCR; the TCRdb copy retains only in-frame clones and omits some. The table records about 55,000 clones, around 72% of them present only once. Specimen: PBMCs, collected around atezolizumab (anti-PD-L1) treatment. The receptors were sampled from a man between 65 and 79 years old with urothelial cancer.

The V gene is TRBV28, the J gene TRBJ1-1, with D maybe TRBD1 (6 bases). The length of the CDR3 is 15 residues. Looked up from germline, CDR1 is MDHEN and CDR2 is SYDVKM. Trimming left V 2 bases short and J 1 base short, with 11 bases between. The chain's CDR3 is CASSLGGAGNTEAFF. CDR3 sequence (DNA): TGTGCCAGCAGTTTAGGGGGGGCCGGGAACACTGAAGCTTTCTTT.

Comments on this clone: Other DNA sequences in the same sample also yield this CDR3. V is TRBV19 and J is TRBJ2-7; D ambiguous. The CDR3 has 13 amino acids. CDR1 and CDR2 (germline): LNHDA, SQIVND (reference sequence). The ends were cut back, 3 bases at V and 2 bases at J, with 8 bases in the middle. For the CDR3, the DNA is TGTGCCAGTAGTATCACAGCCACCTACGAGCAGTACTTC. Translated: CASSITATYEQYF.

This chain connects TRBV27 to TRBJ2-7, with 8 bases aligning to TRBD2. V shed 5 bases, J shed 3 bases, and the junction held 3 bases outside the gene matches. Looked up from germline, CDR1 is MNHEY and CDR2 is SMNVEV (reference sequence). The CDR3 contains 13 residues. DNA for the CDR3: TGTGCCAGCAGTCGTAGCGGGGTCTACGAGCAGTACTTC. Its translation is CASSRSGVYEQYF.

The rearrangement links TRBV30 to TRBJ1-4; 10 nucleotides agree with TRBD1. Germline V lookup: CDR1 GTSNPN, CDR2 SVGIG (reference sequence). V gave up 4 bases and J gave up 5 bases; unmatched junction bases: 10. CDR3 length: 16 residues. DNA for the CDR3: TGTGCCTGGAACCCCCCGGGACAGGGGTGGAATGAAAAACTGTTTTTT. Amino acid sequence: CAWNPPGQGWNEKLFF.

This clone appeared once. CDR3 amino acids: CASSLLGRTEAFF. The CDR3 coding sequence is TGTGCCAGCAGCCTCCTAGGTCGGACTGAAGCTTTCTTT. This rearrangement joins TRBV7-2 to TRBJ1-1; D gene unclear. Trimming took off 5 bases at V and 5 bases at J, with 12 bases between the two ends. Germline V gene sequence: CDR1 SGHTA, CDR2 FQGNSA. This CDR3 contains 13 residues.

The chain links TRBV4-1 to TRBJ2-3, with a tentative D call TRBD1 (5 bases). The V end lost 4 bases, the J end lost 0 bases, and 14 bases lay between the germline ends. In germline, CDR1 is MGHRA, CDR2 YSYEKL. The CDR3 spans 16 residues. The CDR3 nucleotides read TGCGCCAGCAGCCTGCGGATAGGGGCTAGCACAGATACGCAGTATTTT. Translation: CASSLRIGASTDTQYF.

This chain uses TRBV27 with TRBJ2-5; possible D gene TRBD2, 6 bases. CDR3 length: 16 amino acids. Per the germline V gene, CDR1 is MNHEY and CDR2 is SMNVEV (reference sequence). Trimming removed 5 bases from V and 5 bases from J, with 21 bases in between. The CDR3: CASSPRGGVGRETQYF. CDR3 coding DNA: TGTGCCAGCAGTCCCCGCGGAGGGGTGGGGAGGGAGACCCAGTACTTC.

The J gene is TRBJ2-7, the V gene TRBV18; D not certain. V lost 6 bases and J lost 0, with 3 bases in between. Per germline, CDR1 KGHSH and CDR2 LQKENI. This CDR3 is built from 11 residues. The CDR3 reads CASSRSYEQYF. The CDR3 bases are TGTGCCAGCTCCCGCTCCTACGAGCAGTACTTC. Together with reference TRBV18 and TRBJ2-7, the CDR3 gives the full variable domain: NAGVMQNPRHLVRRRGQEARLRCSPMKGHSHVYWYRQLPEEGLKFMVYLQKENIIDESGMPKERFSAEFPKEGPSILRIQQVVRGDSAAYFCASSRSYEQYFGPGTRLTVT.

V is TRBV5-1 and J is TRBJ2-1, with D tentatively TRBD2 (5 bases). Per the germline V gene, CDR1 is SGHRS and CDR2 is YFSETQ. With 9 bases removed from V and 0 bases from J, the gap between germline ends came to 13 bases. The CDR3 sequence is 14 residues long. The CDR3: CATSSGSSYNEQFF. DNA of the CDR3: TGCGCCACCTCCTCGGGGAGCTCCTACAATGAGCAGTTCTTC.

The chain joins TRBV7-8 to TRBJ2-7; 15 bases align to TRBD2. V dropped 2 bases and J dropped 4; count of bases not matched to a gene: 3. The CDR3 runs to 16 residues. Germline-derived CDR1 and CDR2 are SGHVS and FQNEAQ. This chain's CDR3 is CASSLPGTSGRYEQYF. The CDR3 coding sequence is TGTGCCAGCAGCTTACCCGGGACTAGCGGGAGGTACGAGCAGTACTTC.

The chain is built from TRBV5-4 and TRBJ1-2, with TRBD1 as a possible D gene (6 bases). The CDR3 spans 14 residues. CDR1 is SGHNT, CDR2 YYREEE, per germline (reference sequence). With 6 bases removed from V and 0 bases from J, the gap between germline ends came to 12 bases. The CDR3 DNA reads TGTGCCAGCAACGACAGGTCAGCTAACTATGGCTACACCTTC. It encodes CASNDRSANYGYTF.

The CDR3 DNA reads as TGTGCCAGCAGCTTCTCCGGGACAGGGGTCACTGAAGCTTTCTTT. It specifies CASSFSGTGVTEAFF. The chain joins TRBV5-8 to TRBJ1-1; 10 positions agree with TRBD1. The CDR3 has 15 amino acids. V trimming: 2 bases; J trimming: 4 bases; junction bases outside the gene matches: 5. The germline CDR1 and CDR2 sequences are SGHTS and YDEGEE.

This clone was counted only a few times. For the CDR3, the DNA is TGTGCCAGCTCCTCGACTAGTAACAATGAGCAGTTCTTC. Its protein product is CASSSTSNNEQFF. The V gene is TRBV18, the J gene TRBJ2-1; a possible D gene is TRBD2 (6 bases). V dropped 6 bases and J dropped 5 bases, with 11 bases sitting between them. Per germline, CDR1 KGHSH and CDR2 LQKENI. There are 13 residues in the CDR3. Full variable domain (outside the CDR3, taken from reference TRBV18 and TRBJ2-1): NAGVMQNPRHLVRRRGQEARLRCSPMKGHSHVYWYRQLPEEGLKFMVYLQKENIIDESGMPKERFSAEFPKEGPSILRIQQVVRGDSAAYFCASSSTSNNEQFFGPGTRLTVL.

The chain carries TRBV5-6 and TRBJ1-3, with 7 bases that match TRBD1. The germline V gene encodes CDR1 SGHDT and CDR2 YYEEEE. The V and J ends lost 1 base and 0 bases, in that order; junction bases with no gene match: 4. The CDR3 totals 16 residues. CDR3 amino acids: CASSLQGDPSGNTIYF. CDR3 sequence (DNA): TGTGCCAGCAGCTTGCAGGGGGACCCCTCTGGAAACACCATATATTTT.

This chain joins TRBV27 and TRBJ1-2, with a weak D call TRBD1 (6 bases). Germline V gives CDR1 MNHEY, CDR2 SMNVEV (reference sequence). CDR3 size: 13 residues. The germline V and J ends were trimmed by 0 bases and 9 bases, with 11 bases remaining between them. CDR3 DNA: TGTGCCAGCAGTTTATCACAGGGTAGGAGCTACACCTTC. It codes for CASSLSQGRSYTF.

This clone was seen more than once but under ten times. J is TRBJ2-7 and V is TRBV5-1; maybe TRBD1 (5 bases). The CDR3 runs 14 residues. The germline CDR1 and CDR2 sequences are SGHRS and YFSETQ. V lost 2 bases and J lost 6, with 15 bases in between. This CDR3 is CASSFQQVPGEQYF. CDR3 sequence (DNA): TGCGCCAGCAGCTTCCAACAGGTCCCTGGCGAGCAGTACTTC.

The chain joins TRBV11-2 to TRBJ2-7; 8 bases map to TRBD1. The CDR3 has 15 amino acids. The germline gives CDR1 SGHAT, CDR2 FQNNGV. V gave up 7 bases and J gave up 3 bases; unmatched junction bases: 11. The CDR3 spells CASTLGPGGFYEQYF. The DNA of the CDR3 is TGTGCCAGCACCTTGGGGCCAGGGGGCTTCTACGAGCAGTACTTC.

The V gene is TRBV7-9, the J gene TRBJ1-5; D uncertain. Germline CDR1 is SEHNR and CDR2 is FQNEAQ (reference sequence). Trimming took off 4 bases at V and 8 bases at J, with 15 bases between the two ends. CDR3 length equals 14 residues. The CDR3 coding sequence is TGTGCCAGCAGCTCCACGGCCAGGAGGGAGCCCCAGCATTTT. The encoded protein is CASSSTARREPQHF.

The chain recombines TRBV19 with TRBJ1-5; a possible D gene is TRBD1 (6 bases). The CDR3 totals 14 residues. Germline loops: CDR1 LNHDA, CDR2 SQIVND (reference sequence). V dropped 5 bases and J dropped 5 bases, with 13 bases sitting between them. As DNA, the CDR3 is TGTGCCAGTAGTGTCCGACAGGATCATCAGCCCCAGCATTTT. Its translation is CASSVRQDHQPQHF.

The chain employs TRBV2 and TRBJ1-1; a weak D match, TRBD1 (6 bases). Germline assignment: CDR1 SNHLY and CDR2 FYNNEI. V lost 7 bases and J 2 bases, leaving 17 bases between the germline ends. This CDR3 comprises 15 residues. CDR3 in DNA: TGTGCCAGCAAAAATGATCAGGGGAGTAACACTGAAGCTTTCTTT. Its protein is CASKNDQGSNTEAFF.

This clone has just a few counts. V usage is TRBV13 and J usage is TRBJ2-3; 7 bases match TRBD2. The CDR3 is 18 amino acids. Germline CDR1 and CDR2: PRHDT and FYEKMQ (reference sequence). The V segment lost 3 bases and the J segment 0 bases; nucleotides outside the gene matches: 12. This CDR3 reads CASSFGASGQLSTDTQYF. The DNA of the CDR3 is TGTGCCAGCAGCTTCGGGGCTAGCGGCCAACTTAGCACAGATACGCAGTATTTT.

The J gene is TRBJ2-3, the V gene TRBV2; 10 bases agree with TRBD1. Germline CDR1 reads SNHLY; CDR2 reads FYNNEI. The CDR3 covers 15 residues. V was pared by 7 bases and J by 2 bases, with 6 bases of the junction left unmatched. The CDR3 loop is CASTRQGANTDTQYF. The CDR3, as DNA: TGTGCCAGCACCCGACAGGGGGCCAACACAGATACGCAGTATTTT. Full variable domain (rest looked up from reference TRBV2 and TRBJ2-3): EPEVTQTPSHQVTQMGQEVILRCVPISNHLYFYWYRQILGQKVEFLVSFYNNEISEKSEIFDDQFSVERPDGSNFTLKIRSTKLEDSAMYFCASTRQGANTDTQYFGPGTRLTVL.

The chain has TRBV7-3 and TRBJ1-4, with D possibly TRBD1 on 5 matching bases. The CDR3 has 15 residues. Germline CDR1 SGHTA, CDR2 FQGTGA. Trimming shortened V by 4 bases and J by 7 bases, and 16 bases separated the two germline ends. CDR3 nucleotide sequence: TGTGCCAGCAGCTGTCGGGGGGGAGTCGGTGAAAAACTGTTTTTT. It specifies CASSCRGGVGEKLFF.

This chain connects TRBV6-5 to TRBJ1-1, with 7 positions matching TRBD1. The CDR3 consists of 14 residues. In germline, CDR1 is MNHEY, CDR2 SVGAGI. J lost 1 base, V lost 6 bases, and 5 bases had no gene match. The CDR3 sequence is CASSGDRKNTEAFF. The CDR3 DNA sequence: TGTGCCAGCAGCGGGGACAGAAAGAACACTGAAGCTTTCTTT.

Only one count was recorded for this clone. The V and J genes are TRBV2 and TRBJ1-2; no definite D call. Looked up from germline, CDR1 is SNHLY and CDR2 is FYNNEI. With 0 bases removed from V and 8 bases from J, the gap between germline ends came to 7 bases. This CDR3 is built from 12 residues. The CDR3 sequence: CASSEALSGYTF. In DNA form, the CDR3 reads TGTGCCAGCAGTGAAGCGCTTAGCGGCTACACCTTC.

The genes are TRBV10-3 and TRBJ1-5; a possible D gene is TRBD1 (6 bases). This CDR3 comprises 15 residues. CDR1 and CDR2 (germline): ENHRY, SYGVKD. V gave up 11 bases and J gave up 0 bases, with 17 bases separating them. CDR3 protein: CASNDGQNSNQPQHF. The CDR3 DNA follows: TGTGCCTCCAACGACGGACAGAATAGCAATCAGCCCCAGCATTTT.

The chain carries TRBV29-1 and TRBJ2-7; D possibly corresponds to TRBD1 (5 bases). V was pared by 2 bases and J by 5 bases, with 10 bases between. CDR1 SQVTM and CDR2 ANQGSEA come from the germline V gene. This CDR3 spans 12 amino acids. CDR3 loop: CSVERGANEQYF. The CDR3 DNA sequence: TGCAGCGTTGAAAGGGGCGCTAACGAGCAGTACTTC.

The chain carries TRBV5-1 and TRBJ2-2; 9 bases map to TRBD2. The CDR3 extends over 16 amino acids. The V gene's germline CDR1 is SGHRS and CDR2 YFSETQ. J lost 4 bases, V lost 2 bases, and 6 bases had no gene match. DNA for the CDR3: TGCGCCAGCAGCTTAAACAGCGGGGGGATCACCGGGGAGCTGTTTTTT. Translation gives CASSLNSGGITGELFF.